The entry that follows covers one TCR beta chain sequence. This sample stems from a study of blood T cells in healthy people across ages. This CDR3 region has 17 residues. Germline values: CDR1 LGHDT, CDR2 YNNKEL (reference sequence). The V gene lost 0 bases and the J gene lost 7 bases, with 18 bases spanning the gap. A second about 6 to 12 cycle PCR used barcoded and J-beta primers. The authors tagged each cDNA molecule using a template-switch adaptor with 12 random nucleotides. TCRdb re-derived calls from the 5' RACE reads in MiXCR, one entry per CDR3 protein. The sample has about 1.4 million distinct CDR3 sequences; almost 60% are singletons. Per sample, extraction of total RNA gave at least 6 micrograms in every case.

V usage is TRBV3-1 and J usage is TRBJ1-4; perhaps TRBD1 as D (5 bases). The specimen was blood. The source is a young man in good health. The CDR3 DNA reads TGTGCCAGCAGCCAAGATCGCGGGGCAGGTGCGCCTGAAAAACTGTTTTTT. Its translation: CASSQDRGAGAPEKLFF.